This T cell receptor beta chain comes out of a study of T cell repertoires in cytomegalovirus infection. Study-level information: Used in the study were CMV epitopes, some recently identified and HLA-C-restricted, others well-studied and HLA-B-restricted. Indications came from public TCR beta signatures; they pointed to CMV infection and to a matching HLA type. Study results and limitations: Totalled public TCR beta family frequency picked out people who carried CMV plus the relevant HLA. Dominating the ex vivo response were HLA-C-restricted CMV-specific TCR beta clonotypes.

TCRdb used MiXCR to reprocess the reads, holding one entry per CDR3 protein. The table records approximately 120,000 distinct CDR3 sequences, around 32% of them present only once. Trimming shortened V by 6 bases and J by 5 bases, and 17 bases separated the two germline ends. Germline loops: CDR1 MGHDK, CDR2 SYGVNS. There are 14 residues in the CDR3. This clonotype was counted between two and nine times. Its antigen is unknown. The receptor's source is a human donor in good health (CMV status not recorded). Some clones in this sample may be carry-over from other donors' samples. The genes are TRBV25-1 and TRBJ2-7; D not resolved. The sample was CD8+ T cells from cultured PBMCs, taken from culture after CMV antigen stimulation. The CDR3 protein is CASSVSGPGHEQYF. Written as DNA, the CDR3 is TGTGCCAGCAGCGTTTCCGGGCCTGGGCACGAGCAGTACTTC.